One sample yielded the 15 T cell receptor beta chains listed below, sequenced in a study of T cells in Graves' hyperthyroidism and ophthalmopathy. Researchers took RNA transcripts and amplified the TCR beta CDR3 regions from them. HTBI primers were used for first-round RT-PCR of the TCR CDR3. MiXCR, run by TCRdb on the multiplex PCR reads, gives a single entry per CDR3 protein. The sample has 300,000 to 450,000 distinct CDR3 sequences; under 20% are singletons. Specimen: blood. Source of these receptors: a man aged 18 to 29 with Graves' ophthalmopathy.

The sample holds a few counts of this clonotype. The chain carries TRBV29-1 and TRBJ2-3, with D possibly TRBD1 on 6 matching bases. Trimming shortened V by 4 bases and J by 2 bases, and 19 bases separated the two germline ends. The V gene's germline CDR1 is SQVTM and CDR2 ANQGSEA. The CDR3 runs to 16 residues. Here the CDR3 DNA reads TGCAGCGTTGTGGGGACAAGGGTGGGCCTCACAGATACGCAGTATTTT. It is translated as CSVVGTRVGLTDTQYF.

In this sample, this clonotype turned up a few times. The chain uses TRBV6-1 and TRBJ1-5; D call uncertain. Trimming took 6 bases from V and 0 from J, leaving 12 bases between them. This CDR3 has 15 residues. Germline V gene lookup returns CDR1 MNHNS and CDR2 SASEGT. As DNA, the CDR3 is TGTGCCAGCAGGATACGTTGGGATAGCAATCAGCCCCAGCATTTT. Translation gives CASRIRWDSNQPQHF.

This clonotype has ten or more counts. CDR3 nucleotides: TGCGCCAGCAGCGCCGGGAGTTCCTACGAGCAGTACTTC. This sequence encodes CASSAGSSYEQYF. The chain carries TRBV10-1 and TRBJ2-7; a weak D match, TRBD2 (6 bases). V was pared by 6 bases and J by 1 base, with 10 bases between. Germline V gene sequence: CDR1 WNHNN, CDR2 SYGVQD (reference sequence). The CDR3 length is 13 residues.

This clonotype came up once. A read error is possible here, since a much larger clone lies one base away. The V call is TRBV15, the J call TRBJ1-4, with 7 bases matching TRBD1. The CDR3 has 17 amino acids. Germline V lookup: CDR1 LNHNV, CDR2 YYDKDF (reference sequence). The V and J ends lost 3 bases and 10 bases, in that order; junction bases with no gene match: 17. The DNA of the CDR3 is TGTGCCACCAGCAGCACCCCCCGACAGGGAGCCCCTGGAAAACTGTTTTTT. Translating gives CATSSTPRQGAPGKLFF. Full variable domain (rest looked up from reference TRBV15 and TRBJ1-4): DAMVIQNPRYQVTQFGKPVTLSCSQTLNHNVMYWYQQKSSQAPKLLFHYYDKDFNNEADTPDNFQSRRPNTSFCFLDIRSPGLGDTAMYLCATSSTPRQGAPGKLFFGSGTQLSVL.

In its sample, this clonotype was seen many times. The chain joins TRBV7-2 to TRBJ2-7; weak D call: TRBD2 (5 bases). The V gene's germline CDR1 is SGHTA and CDR2 FQGNSA. CDR3 length equals 16 residues. Trimming pared 1 base from V and 3 bases from J, leaving 16 bases between. CDR3 nucleotides: TGTGCCAGCAGCTTAGACCCGGGGATATGGGGCTACGAGCAGTACTTC. Translated: CASSLDPGIWGYEQYF.

V usage is TRBV12-3 or TRBV12-4 and J usage is TRBJ2-5, with 8 bases fitting TRBD2. CDR3 length: 18 amino acids. Unmatched junction bases numbered 16, after V lost 3 bases and J lost 4 bases. In nucleotides, the CDR3 is TGTGCCAGCAGTTTGGGGACGGGCGGGCGGGGGGCTAGAGAGACCCAGTACTTC. Encoded protein: CASSLGTGGRGARETQYF.

In this sample, this clonotype turned up a few times. The chain combines TRBV27 with TRBJ1-6, with a tentative D call TRBD1 (6 bases). V was pared by 2 bases and J by 6 bases, with 11 bases between. Per the germline V gene, CDR1 is MNHEY and CDR2 is SMNVEV (reference sequence). The CDR3 loop spans 15 amino acids. The CDR3: CASSLGGQPNSPLHF. CDR3 nucleotides: TGTGCCAGCAGTTTAGGGGGGCAGCCTAATTCACCCCTCCACTTT.

J is TRBJ1-3 and V is TRBV9, with D possibly being TRBD1 (5 bases). This CDR3 contains 16 residues. Germline assignment: CDR1 SGDLS and CDR2 YYNGEE. V lost 0 bases and J 3 bases, leaving 13 bases between the germline ends. The CDR3 protein is CASSVADRGGGNTIYF. The CDR3 DNA follows: TGTGCCAGCAGCGTAGCTGATCGGGGCGGTGGAAACACCATATATTTT.

The chain has TRBV4-1 and TRBJ2-5; D remains ambiguous. The CDR3 is made up of 14 amino acids. In germline, CDR1 is MGHRA, CDR2 YSYEKL. V lost 1 base, J lost 4 bases, and 10 bases lay in between. CDR3 sequence (DNA): TGCGCCAGCAGCCAAGCAGTTGATAGAGAGACCCAGTACTTC. Its translation is CASSQAVDRETQYF.

This clonotype has more than one count but fewer than ten. V usage is TRBV6-2 or TRBV6-3 and J usage is TRBJ1-4; D gene ambiguous. CDR3 length: 14 residues. CDR1 is MNHEY and CDR2 is SVGEGT in the germline V gene. V lost 6 bases and J 7 bases, leaving 15 bases between the germline ends. The CDR3 DNA follows: TGTGCCAGCAGCCGCCCCGTACGGGGTGAAAAACTGTTTTTT. As protein: CASSRPVRGEKLFF.

A remark on this clonotype: This may stem from a read error, because a much larger clone lies one nucleotide away. The V call is TRBV6-1, the J call TRBJ1-2; D might be TRBD1 (6 bases). The length of the CDR3 is 16 residues. CDR1 is MNHNS and CDR2 is SASEGT in the germline V gene. This CDR3 is CASNQLRTASYYGCTF. The CDR3 coding sequence is TGTGCCAGCAATCAGCTCCGGACAGCAAGTTACTATGGCTGCACCTTC.

The V gene is TRBV13, the J gene TRBJ1-1; no definite D call. V was pared by 4 bases and J by 0 bases, with 18 bases between. From germline, CDR1 is PRHDT and CDR2 FYEKMQ (reference sequence). CDR3 length equals 17 residues. The DNA of the CDR3 is TGTGCCAGCAGCTCCCACGGGGAGGATTACATGAACACTGAAGCTTTCTTT. It is translated as CASSSHGEDYMNTEAFF.

This clonotype was recorded many times. This chain joins TRBV6-1 and TRBJ2-7; D call uncertain. The germline gives CDR1 MNHNS, CDR2 SASEGT. The CDR3 sequence is 12 residues long. V was pared by 3 bases and J by 3 bases, with 6 bases between. CDR3 region: CASSDKGYEQYF. CDR3 coding DNA: TGTGCCAGCAGTGATAAGGGCTACGAGCAGTACTTC.

The rearrangement joins TRBV5-4 to TRBJ2-1; tentative D call: TRBD1 (5 bases). The CDR3 length is 16 residues. Germline V gene lookup returns CDR1 SGHNT and CDR2 YYREEE (reference sequence). The V gene lost 4 bases and the J gene lost 5 bases, with 19 bases spanning the gap. The CDR3 loop is CASSKDIPPADNEQFF. In nucleotides, the CDR3 is TGTGCCAGCAGCAAGGACATCCCGCCCGCCGACAATGAGCAGTTCTTC.

The V call is TRBV19, the J call TRBJ2-7, with D possibly being TRBD1 (5 bases). The V gene's germline CDR1 is LNHDA and CDR2 SQIVND (reference sequence). This CDR3 contains 15 residues. The V and J ends lost 1 base and 2 bases respectively, with 12 bases between them. For the CDR3, the DNA is TGTGCCAGTAGTATAGTTCAGACAGCGCCCTACGAGCAGTACTTC. This codes for CASSIVQTAPYEQYF.